This TCR beta chain stems from a study of cytomegalovirus exposure and HLA in healthy donors. Overall study results and limits: The investigators catalogued about 170 TCR beta chains as cytomegalovirus-associated. Upon later analysis, HLA-associated TCR beta chains proved more clonally expanded than other, equally common chains. In a later analysis, specific HLA alleles were associated with 15,000 to 20,000 TCR beta sequences at a 0.05 false discovery rate.

The PCR ran on 60 Vbeta and 13 Jbeta primers. Clones were read by immunoSEQ multiplex PCR, and TCRdb kept only the in-frame ones, dropping some. The sample lists 100,000 or so clones, 78% occurring once. A remark on this clone: Its matching antigen is unknown.

This TCR was recovered from a woman in her thirties or forties in good health and CMV-seropositive. Sequencing was performed on PBMCs.

CDR3 sequence reads: CASSHSQFGGEQFF. DNA of the CDR3: TGCGCCAGCAGCCATAGCCAATTCGGGGGTGAGCAGTTCTTC. The chain carries TRBV4-1 and TRBJ2-1; maybe TRBD2 (6 bases). Germline CDR1 is MGHRA and CDR2 is YSYEKL. The germline V and J ends were trimmed by 3 bases and 9 bases, with 15 bases remaining between them. The CDR3 loop spans 14 amino acids.